This is a list of T cell receptor beta chains from one sample in a study of blood T cell repertoires in COVID-19. This table comes from immunoSEQ multiplex PCR, and its TCRdb copy is limited to in-frame clones, with some not included. Of more than 95,000 clones in the sample, more than 70% were seen once. Sequencing used peripheral blood. Source of these receptors: an elderly man with active or convalescent COVID-19. CDR3s include the opening cysteine and the closing phenylalanine or tryptophan. Fields, in order: V gene, J gene, CDR3 length, clone size, D gene, CDR3 protein, CDR3 DNA. D genes are given only for firm matches. Not all rows give a size; the values are once, few, many and, for expanded clones, a class.

v_gene: TRBV5-5
j_gene: TRBJ2-2
len: 16
abundance: NA
d_gene: NA
CDR3aa: CASSFFTASNTGELFF
CDR3nt: TGTGCCAGCAGCTTCTTTACTGCATCGAACACCGGGGAGCTGTTTTTT

v_gene: TRBV5-6
j_gene: TRBJ1-5
len: 15
abundance: NA
d_gene: NA
CDR3aa: CASSYSGGSNQPQHF
CDR3nt: TGTGCCAGCAGCTACTCGGGGGGGAGCAATCAGCCCCAGCATTTT

v_gene: TRBV19
j_gene: TRBJ1-2
len: 11
abundance: few
d_gene: NA
CDR3aa: CASSLTEGYTF
CDR3nt: TGTGCCAGTAGTTTAACGGAGGGCTACACCTTC

v_gene: TRBV5-1
j_gene: TRBJ2-1
len: 11
abundance: few
d_gene: NA
CDR3aa: CASSSVHEQFF
CDR3nt: TGCGCCAGCAGCTCTGTCCATGAGCAGTTCTTC

v_gene: TRBV10-3
j_gene: TRBJ1-1
len: 15
abundance: NA
d_gene: NA
CDR3aa: CAISDRDTMNTEAFF
CDR3nt: TGTGCCATCAGTGACCGGGACACGATGAACACTGAAGCTTTCTTT

v_gene: TRBV7-8
j_gene: TRBJ1-2
len: 15
abundance: NA
d_gene: TRBD1
CDR3aa: CASSLVEGAVGGYTF
CDR3nt: TGTGCCAGCAGCTTAGTTGAGGGGGCGGTTGGTGGCTACACCTTC

v_gene: TRBV6-5
j_gene: TRBJ1-2
len: 15
abundance: NA
d_gene: TRBD1
CDR3aa: CASSPGQGLYYGYTF
CDR3nt: TGTGCCAGCAGTCCCGGACAGGGCCTGTACTATGGCTACACCTTC

v_gene: TRBV18
j_gene: TRBJ1-6
len: 14
abundance: NA
d_gene: NA
CDR3aa: CASSPLQGGSPLHF
CDR3nt: TGTGCCAGCTCACCACTTCAGGGCGGTTCACCCCTCCACTTT

v_gene: TRBV6-2/TRBV6-3
j_gene: TRBJ1-6
len: 13
abundance: NA
d_gene: NA
CDR3aa: CASSYSRPNPLHF
CDR3nt: TGTGCCAGCAGTTACTCGAGGCCGAACCCCCTCCACTTT

v_gene: TRBV7-7
j_gene: TRBJ2-5
len: 13
abundance: NA
d_gene: NA
CDR3aa: CASSPTGSETQYF
CDR3nt: TGTGCCAGCAGTCCTACAGGGAGCGAGACCCAGTACTTC

v_gene: TRBV4-3
j_gene: TRBJ2-7
len: 14
abundance: NA
d_gene: NA
CDR3aa: CASSQGRFSYEQYF
CDR3nt: TGCGCCAGCAGCCAAGGCAGATTCTCCTACGAGCAGTACTTC

v_gene: TRBV6-2/TRBV6-3
j_gene: TRBJ1-2
len: 17
abundance: NA
d_gene: TRBD1
CDR3aa: CASSRLTGGASQYGYTF
CDR3nt: TGTGCCAGCAGTCGTTTGACAGGGGGCGCTTCCCAATATGGCTACACCTTC

v_gene: TRBV6-5
j_gene: TRBJ2-3
len: 16
abundance: NA
d_gene: TRBD2
CDR3aa: CASSYRGGRSTDTQYF
CDR3nt: TGTGCCAGCAGTTACCGGGGGGGGAGGAGCACAGATACGCAGTATTTT

v_gene: TRBV2
j_gene: TRBJ1-5
len: 17
abundance: NA
d_gene: NA
CDR3aa: CASSEAYGSLGNQPQHF
CDR3nt: TGTGCCAGCAGTGAAGCGTATGGCTCGTTGGGCAATCAGCCCCAGCATTTT

v_gene: TRBV4-1
j_gene: TRBJ1-1
len: 18
abundance: few
d_gene: TRBD1
CDR3aa: CASSQIPIIQGKGTEAFF
CDR3nt: TGCGCCAGCAGCCAAATCCCGATAATACAGGGGAAGGGGACTGAAGCTTTCTTT

v_gene: TRBV2
j_gene: TRBJ1-5
len: 15
abundance: NA
d_gene: TRBD1
CDR3aa: CASRRTGEKGQPQHF
CDR3nt: TGTGCCAGCAGACGGACAGGGGAAAAAGGTCAGCCCCAGCATTTT

v_gene: TRBV29-1
j_gene: TRBJ1-2
len: 13
abundance: NA
d_gene: TRBD1
CDR3aa: CSVDMTGSYGYTF
CDR3nt: TGCAGCGTTGACATGACAGGGAGCTATGGCTACACCTTC

v_gene: TRBV19
j_gene: TRBJ2-7
len: 14
abundance: NA
d_gene: NA
CDR3aa: CASSTSPGSYEQYF
CDR3nt: TGTGCCAGTAGTACGAGTCCGGGCTCCTACGAGCAGTACTTC

v_gene: TRBV9
j_gene: TRBJ1-4
len: 15
abundance: NA
d_gene: TRBD1
CDR3aa: CASSDGTGVNEKLFF
CDR3nt: TGTGCCAGCAGCGACGGGACAGGAGTTAATGAAAAACTGTTTTTT

v_gene: TRBV5-1
j_gene: TRBJ1-2
len: 13
abundance: once
d_gene: NA
CDR3aa: CASADMGGYGYTF
CDR3nt: TGCGCCAGCGCGGACATGGGAGGCTATGGCTACACCTTC

v_gene: TRBV7-3
j_gene: TRBJ2-5
len: 19
abundance: NA
d_gene: TRBD2
CDR3aa: CASSLTPIWVAGGSKTQYF
CDR3nt: TGTGCCAGCAGCTTAACCCCAATATGGGTAGCGGGGGGATCGAAGACCCAGTACTTC

v_gene: TRBV7-6
j_gene: TRBJ2-5
len: 15
abundance: NA
d_gene: NA
CDR3aa: CASSPMTGRVETQYF
CDR3nt: TGTGCCAGCAGCCCAATGACAGGCCGGGTGGAGACCCAGTACTTC

v_gene: TRBV4-3
j_gene: TRBJ1-2
len: 16
abundance: NA
d_gene: NA
CDR3aa: CASSQDSLTVNYGYTF
CDR3nt: TGCGCCAGCAGCCAAGATTCTTTGACAGTTAACTATGGCTACACCTTC

v_gene: TRBV6-6
j_gene: TRBJ2-3
len: 15
abundance: few
d_gene: NA
CDR3aa: CASSYRGGQGDTQYF
CDR3nt: TGTGCCAGCAGTTATCGCGGGGGCCAGGGAGATACGCAGTATTTT

v_gene: TRBV7-3
j_gene: TRBJ2-2
len: 14
abundance: NA
d_gene: NA
CDR3aa: CASSQQVNTGELFF
CDR3nt: TGTGCCAGCAGTCAACAGGTTAACACCGGGGAGCTGTTTTTT

v_gene: TRBV18
j_gene: TRBJ2-7
len: 15
abundance: NA
d_gene: TRBD1
CDR3aa: CASSPTGAPTYEQYF
CDR3nt: TGTGCCAGCTCACCCACAGGGGCCCCGACCTACGAGCAGTACTTC

v_gene: TRBV2
j_gene: TRBJ1-2
len: 15
abundance: NA
d_gene: NA
CDR3aa: CASSAGGSINYGYTF
CDR3nt: TGTGCCAGCAGTGCGGGTGGGAGCATTAACTATGGCTACACCTTC

v_gene: TRBV7-2
j_gene: TRBJ2-3
len: 15
abundance: NA
d_gene: NA
CDR3aa: CASSLEWAGTDTQYF
CDR3nt: TGTGCCAGCAGCTTAGAATGGGCCGGCACAGATACGCAGTATTTT

v_gene: TRBV2
j_gene: TRBJ2-5
len: 15
abundance: NA
d_gene: NA
CDR3aa: CASRNTGGPRETQYF
CDR3nt: TGTGCCAGCAGAAATACGGGGGGCCCCAGGGAGACCCAGTACTTC

v_gene: TRBV15
j_gene: TRBJ2-2
len: 15
abundance: few
d_gene: TRBD1
CDR3aa: CATSRRDRVAGELFF
CDR3nt: TGTGCCACCAGCAGAAGGGACAGGGTGGCCGGGGAGCTGTTTTTT

v_gene: TRBV18
j_gene: TRBJ1-5
len: 13
abundance: few
d_gene: NA
CDR3aa: CASSEEDNQPQHF
CDR3nt: TGTGCCAGCTCTGAAGAGGACAATCAGCCCCAGCATTTT

v_gene: TRBV12-5
j_gene: TRBJ2-4
len: 17
abundance: NA
d_gene: NA
CDR3aa: CASGLVPKGDAKNIQYF
CDR3nt: TGTGCTAGTGGTTTGGTACCTAAGGGGGACGCCAAAAACATTCAGTACTTC

v_gene: TRBV19
j_gene: TRBJ2-1
len: 15
abundance: NA
d_gene: TRBD2
CDR3aa: CASSIVSGGFDEQFF
CDR3nt: TGTGCCAGTAGTATAGTTAGCGGGGGGTTTGATGAGCAGTTCTTC

v_gene: TRBV6-2/TRBV6-3
j_gene: TRBJ2-5
len: 13
abundance: NA
d_gene: NA
CDR3aa: CASSYRVPETQYF
CDR3nt: TGTGCCAGCAGTTACAGAGTCCCAGAGACCCAGTACTTC

v_gene: TRBV2
j_gene: TRBJ1-2
len: 13
abundance: few
d_gene: NA
CDR3aa: CASTLSPFYGYTF
CDR3nt: TGTGCCAGCACCCTATCCCCCTTCTATGGCTACACCTTC

v_gene: TRBV2
j_gene: TRBJ1-2
len: 12
abundance: NA
d_gene: NA
CDR3aa: CASSEAAYGYTF
CDR3nt: TGTGCCAGCAGTGAAGCGGCCTATGGCTACACCTTC

v_gene: TRBV9
j_gene: TRBJ2-3
len: 15
abundance: NA
d_gene: TRBD2
CDR3aa: CASSVGLAGGRAQYF
CDR3nt: TGTGCCAGCAGCGTAGGACTAGCGGGGGGGCGGGCGCAGTATTTT

v_gene: TRBV29-1
j_gene: TRBJ2-1
len: 16
abundance: NA
d_gene: NA
CDR3aa: CSVEDKGGRSYNEQFF
CDR3nt: TGCAGCGTTGAAGATAAGGGGGGGCGCTCCTACAATGAGCAGTTCTTC

v_gene: TRBV19
j_gene: TRBJ2-6
len: 15
abundance: NA
d_gene: NA
CDR3aa: CASSIRGDGANVLTF
CDR3nt: TGTGCCAGTAGTATTCGAGGTGATGGGGCCAACGTCCTGACTTTC

v_gene: TRBV29-1
j_gene: TRBJ1-5
len: 14
abundance: NA
d_gene: TRBD1
CDR3aa: CSASTGGGNQPQHF
CDR3nt: TGCAGCGCCTCAACAGGGGGTGGAAATCAGCCCCAGCATTTT

v_gene: TRBV5-1
j_gene: TRBJ1-4
len: 16
abundance: NA
d_gene: TRBD1
CDR3aa: CASSTGQKPTNEKLFF
CDR3nt: TGCGCCAGCAGCACGGGACAGAAGCCAACTAATGAAAAACTGTTTTTT

v_gene: TRBV27
j_gene: TRBJ1-4
len: 15
abundance: NA
d_gene: TRBD1
CDR3aa: CASRSATGYNEKLFF
CDR3nt: TGTGCCAGCAGATCTGCGACAGGGTATAATGAAAAACTGTTTTTT

v_gene: TRBV24-1
j_gene: TRBJ1-4
len: 13
abundance: NA
d_gene: NA
CDR3aa: CATSDGANEKLFF
CDR3nt: TGTGCCACCAGTGATGGAGCAAATGAAAAACTGTTTTTT

v_gene: TRBV18
j_gene: TRBJ1-2
len: 16
abundance: NA
d_gene: TRBD1
CDR3aa: CASSPPIGTGGDGYTF
CDR3nt: TGTGCCAGCTCACCACCGATAGGGACAGGGGGCGACGGCTACACCTTC

v_gene: TRBV7-8
j_gene: TRBJ2-7
len: 16
abundance: NA
d_gene: NA
CDR3aa: CASSSRGEKLSYEQYF
CDR3nt: TGTGCCAGCAGCTCCAGGGGGGAGAAACTTTCCTACGAGCAGTACTTC

v_gene: TRBV19
j_gene: TRBJ2-5
len: 12
abundance: NA
d_gene: NA
CDR3aa: CASSSQVETQYF
CDR3nt: TGTGCCAGTAGTAGCCAGGTAGAGACCCAGTACTTC

v_gene: TRBV12-5
j_gene: TRBJ2-5
len: 13
abundance: NA
d_gene: NA
CDR3aa: CASGLRGGETQYF
CDR3nt: TGTGCTAGTGGTTTAAGAGGTGGGGAGACCCAGTACTTC

v_gene: TRBV7-2
j_gene: TRBJ2-1
len: 13
abundance: NA
d_gene: TRBD2
CDR3aa: CAGTSGPYNEQFF
CDR3nt: TGTGCCGGTACTAGCGGCCCCTACAATGAGCAGTTCTTC

v_gene: TRBV5-4
j_gene: TRBJ2-7
len: 14
abundance: NA
d_gene: NA
CDR3aa: CASSFGGNSYEQYF
CDR3nt: TGTGCCAGCAGCTTCGGAGGCAACTCCTACGAGCAGTACTTC

v_gene: TRBV5-1
j_gene: TRBJ1-1
len: 13
abundance: NA
d_gene: TRBD1
CDR3aa: CASGTGPNTEAFF
CDR3nt: TGCGCCAGCGGGACAGGGCCGAACACTGAAGCTTTCTTT

v_gene: TRBV7-3
j_gene: TRBJ2-2
len: 17
abundance: once
d_gene: NA
CDR3aa: CASSLTLAGSTAGELFF
CDR3nt: TGTGCCAGCAGCTTAACTCTTGCAGGGTCAACCGCCGGGGAGCTGTTTTTT

v_gene: TRBV29-1
j_gene: TRBJ2-6
len: 16
abundance: few
d_gene: TRBD2
CDR3aa: CSASSGGNSGANVLTF
CDR3nt: TGCAGCGCGTCTAGCGGGGGGAACTCTGGGGCCAACGTCCTGACTTTC

v_gene: TRBV6-1
j_gene: TRBJ1-5
len: 16
abundance: NA
d_gene: TRBD1
CDR3aa: CASSGPGQGPNQPQHF
CDR3nt: TGTGCCAGCAGTGGACCGGGACAGGGGCCCAATCAGCCCCAGCATTTT

v_gene: TRBV6-6
j_gene: TRBJ2-1
len: 14
abundance: NA
d_gene: TRBD1
CDR3aa: CASNGPGQTHEQFF
CDR3nt: TGTGCCAGCAACGGACCGGGACAGACCCATGAGCAGTTCTTC

v_gene: TRBV6-2/TRBV6-3
j_gene: TRBJ1-3
len: 16
abundance: NA
d_gene: TRBD1
CDR3aa: CASSYSTGQSGNTIYF
CDR3nt: TGTGCCAGCAGTTACTCGACGGGACAGTCTGGAAACACCATATATTTT

v_gene: TRBV6-5
j_gene: TRBJ1-6
len: 13
abundance: once
d_gene: NA
CDR3aa: CASSLYHNSPLHF
CDR3nt: TGTGCCAGCAGTCTTTATCATAATTCACCCCTCCACTTT

v_gene: TRBV11-2
j_gene: TRBJ2-7
len: 14
abundance: few
d_gene: TRBD2
CDR3aa: CASSKTSLSYEQYF
CDR3nt: TGTGCCAGCAGCAAGACTAGCTTGTCCTACGAGCAGTACTTC

v_gene: TRBV5-6
j_gene: TRBJ1-2
len: 14
abundance: NA
d_gene: TRBD1
CDR3aa: CASSLAGGGNGYTF
CDR3nt: TGTGCCAGCAGCTTGGCAGGGGGCGGCAACGGCTACACCTTC

v_gene: TRBV5-8
j_gene: TRBJ2-5
len: 17
abundance: NA
d_gene: TRBD2
CDR3aa: CASSVTSGATYQETQYF
CDR3nt: TGTGCCAGCAGCGTGACTAGCGGGGCGACGTACCAAGAGACCCAGTACTTC